The sequence of this T cell receptor beta chain was determined in a study of identical twins. Whole-study results and caveats: Out-of-frame alpha sequences that twins shared showed excess low generation probability. Models underestimated out-of-frame TCR alpha sharing in monozygotic twins. With beta out-of-frame sequences, excess sharing by twins was weaker.

Trimming cost V 4 bases and J 7 bases, with 14 bases left between them. The CDR3 runs 13 residues. Germline CDR1 reads SGHDT; CDR2 reads YYEEEE. This clonotype was found many times. What it recognizes is unknown. From the 5' RACE reads, TCRdb called clonotypes with MiXCR, one entry per CDR3 protein. Of 200,000 to 250,000 distinct CDR3 sequences listed, roughly an eighth are singletons. The data were also submitted as part of a second study, on yellow fever vaccine responses in identical twins. Turning to that study: Twin vaccine T cell responses reportedly seemed partly convergent, partly personalized.

Source material: memory (CD45RO+) T cells sorted from blood. The V call is TRBV5-6, the J call TRBJ2-5, with D maybe TRBD2 (5 bases). The clonotype was recovered from a woman between 18 and 29 years old in good health. The CDR3 DNA follows: TGTGCCAGCAGCGCCCGGACGGGGAGGACCCAGTACTTC. Protein: CASSARTGRTQYF.